What follows are 14 T cell receptor beta chains derived from one specimen sequenced in a study of shared clonotypes between healthy human individuals. CD45RO-negative cells were positively selected for CCR7, leaving out terminally differentiated effector memory CD45RA+ cells. The protocol was immunoSEQ multiplex PCR, while the TCRdb copy is restricted to in-frame clones and leaves out a portion. The data contain about 2.1 million clones, just over 90% of them singletons. The sequenced sample consisted of naive CD8+ T cells from PBMCs. These receptors came from a man younger than 35 in good health. Some clones in this sample may be carry-over from other donors' samples.

J is TRBJ2-7 and V is TRBV7-9, with 7 bases fitting TRBD1. The CDR3 contains 13 residues. Trimming took 5 bases from V and 2 from J; bases not matched to a gene: 3. The germline CDR1 and CDR2 sequences are SEHNR and FQNEAQ (reference sequence). This chain's CDR3 is CASSGTDTYEQYF. As DNA, the CDR3 is TGTGCCAGCAGCGGGACAGATACCTACGAGCAGTACTTC.

This clone was found once. V is TRBV7-8 and J is TRBJ2-5; 7 bases line up with TRBD1. The V gene end was trimmed by 2 bases and the J gene end by 3 bases; junction bases not matched to a gene: 12. This CDR3 has 17 amino acids. Germline V gives CDR1 SGHVS, CDR2 FQNEAQ. The DNA of the CDR3 is TGTGCCAGCAGCTTAATTCCGCAGGGGGTGATAAAAGAGACCCAGTACTTC. Its translation: CASSLIPQGVIKETQYF.

V and J are TRBV10-3 and TRBJ2-2; 14 bases match TRBD2. The CDR3 consists of 18 residues. V lost 6 bases to trimming and J lost 4 bases; unmatched junction nucleotides: 10. Germline V gene sequence: CDR1 ENHRY, CDR2 SYGVKD. This CDR3 reads CAIRSGLAGVPGTGELFF. CDR3 DNA: TGTGCCATCAGGTCGGGACTAGCGGGAGTGCCCGGCACCGGGGAGCTGTTTTTT.

The chain couples TRBV4-3 to TRBJ2-7; D might be TRBD1 or TRBD2, each matching 6 bases. V was cut by 4 bases and J by 2 bases, with 18 bases left in between. This CDR3 is 16 amino acids long. CDR1 is LGHNA and CDR2 is YSLEER in the germline V gene. The CDR3 region is CASSPGAGLSTYEQYF. The CDR3, as DNA: TGCGCCAGCAGCCCGGGGGCCGGACTATCCACCTACGAGCAGTACTTC.

The chain joins TRBV14 to TRBJ2-7, with D possibly TRBD2 on 5 matching bases. CDR3 size: 16 residues. V was shortened by 1 base and J by 3 bases, with 16 bases between the two germline ends. The V gene's germline CDR1 is SGHDN and CDR2 FVKESK. CDR3 nucleotides: TGTGCCAGCAGCCAAGTAAGAGAGAACAGCGGCTACGAGCAGTACTTC. It specifies CASSQVRENSGYEQYF.

The chain combines TRBV18 with TRBJ2-1, with 9 bases lining up with TRBD2. This CDR3 spans 16 amino acids. Germline CDR1 reads KGHSH; CDR2 reads LQKENI. V dropped 0 bases and J dropped 4; count of bases not matched to a gene: 4. The CDR3 region is CASSPPASGVYNEQFF. The CDR3 nucleotides are TGTGCCAGCTCACCACCGGCTAGCGGGGTTTACAATGAGCAGTTCTTC.

Note on this clone: Distinct nucleotide sequences in the sample also encode this CDR3. The chain has TRBV27 and TRBJ2-7; D is uncertain. CDR1 and CDR2 from the germline V gene are MNHEY and SMNVEV (reference sequence). Trimming took off 3 bases at V and 2 bases at J, with 8 bases between the two ends. The length of the CDR3 is 13 residues. CDR3 loop: CASSFLPPYEQYF. Here the CDR3 DNA reads TGTGCCAGCAGTTTTTTGCCGCCCTACGAGCAGTACTTC.

The gene calls are TRBV6-1 and TRBJ2-7; no definite D call. The CDR3 covers 11 residues. The V end was cut by 6 bases, the J end by 4 bases, with 7 bases between. Germline CDR1 is MNHNS and CDR2 is SASEGT. CDR3 DNA: TGTGCCAGCAGCTGGATTTACGAGCAGTACTTC. Translating gives CASSWIYEQYF.

The V gene is TRBV5-4, the J gene TRBJ2-1, with D perhaps TRBD1 (6 bases). The CDR3 has 12 amino acids. Germline V CDR1 and CDR2: SGHNT, YYREEE (reference sequence). V was shortened by 4 bases and J by 12 bases, with 14 bases between the two germline ends. The chain's CDR3 is CASSISVGGQFF. DNA for the CDR3: TGTGCCAGCAGCATAAGTGTAGGGGGGCAGTTCTTC.

The V and J genes are TRBV6-5 and TRBJ1-1; no clear D gene. Germline V lookup: CDR1 MNHEY, CDR2 SVGAGI. V was trimmed by 5 bases and J by 3 bases, leaving 4 bases between them. CDR3 length equals 11 residues. DNA of the CDR3: TGTGCCAGCAGTCAAGACACTGAAGCTTTCTTT. Protein sequence: CASSQDTEAFF.

As for this clone: The same CDR3 can be traced to other DNA sequences in this sample. The chain uses TRBV29-1 and TRBJ2-7; D is uncertain. Per germline, CDR1 SQVTM and CDR2 ANQGSEA. V was pared by 0 bases and J by 3 bases, with 6 bases between. There are 12 residues in the CDR3. The CDR3 sequence: CSVEEGLYEQYF. In DNA, the CDR3 is TGCAGCGTTGAAGAAGGGCTCTACGAGCAGTACTTC.

A single count supports this clone. Other DNA sequences of this sample code for an identical CDR3. This sequence joins TRBV7-9 and TRBJ2-5; 9 bases map to TRBD1. CDR1 is SEHNR, CDR2 FQNEAQ, per germline (reference sequence). The CDR3 extends over 14 amino acids. Trimming took 4 bases from V and 3 from J; bases not matched to a gene: 3. CDR3 sequence: CASSSRQGEETQYF. CDR3 sequence (DNA): TGTGCCAGCAGCTCGCGACAGGGGGAAGAGACCCAGTACTTC.

This clone has a single count. Other DNA sequences in this specimen translate into the identical CDR3. This chain links TRBV28 with TRBJ2-1; possibly TRBD1 for D (5 bases). Trimming removed 3 bases at V and 9 bases at J, with 9 bases between. Germline V gene sequence: CDR1 MDHEN, CDR2 SYDVKM. The CDR3 is 12 residues long. The CDR3 here is CASSLQGGEQFF. CDR3 DNA: TGTGCCAGCAGTTTGCAGGGCGGTGAGCAGTTCTTC. Full variable domain (remainder filled in from reference TRBV28 and TRBJ2-1): DVKVTQSSRYLVKRTGEKVFLECVQDMDHENMFWYRQDPGLGLRLIYFSYDVKMKEKGDIPEGYSVSREKKERFSLILESASTNQTSMYLCASSLQGGEQFFGPGTRLTVL.

The chain couples TRBV29-1 to TRBJ2-1; D remains unclear. Germline-derived CDR1 and CDR2 are SQVTM and ANQGSEA. The CDR3 is 14 residues long. Trimming stripped 7 bases from V and 1 base from J, with 14 bases between. CDR3 nucleotides: TGCAGCGGGACCCCACGGGCTTCCTACAATGAGCAGTTCTTC. It encodes CSGTPRASYNEQFF.